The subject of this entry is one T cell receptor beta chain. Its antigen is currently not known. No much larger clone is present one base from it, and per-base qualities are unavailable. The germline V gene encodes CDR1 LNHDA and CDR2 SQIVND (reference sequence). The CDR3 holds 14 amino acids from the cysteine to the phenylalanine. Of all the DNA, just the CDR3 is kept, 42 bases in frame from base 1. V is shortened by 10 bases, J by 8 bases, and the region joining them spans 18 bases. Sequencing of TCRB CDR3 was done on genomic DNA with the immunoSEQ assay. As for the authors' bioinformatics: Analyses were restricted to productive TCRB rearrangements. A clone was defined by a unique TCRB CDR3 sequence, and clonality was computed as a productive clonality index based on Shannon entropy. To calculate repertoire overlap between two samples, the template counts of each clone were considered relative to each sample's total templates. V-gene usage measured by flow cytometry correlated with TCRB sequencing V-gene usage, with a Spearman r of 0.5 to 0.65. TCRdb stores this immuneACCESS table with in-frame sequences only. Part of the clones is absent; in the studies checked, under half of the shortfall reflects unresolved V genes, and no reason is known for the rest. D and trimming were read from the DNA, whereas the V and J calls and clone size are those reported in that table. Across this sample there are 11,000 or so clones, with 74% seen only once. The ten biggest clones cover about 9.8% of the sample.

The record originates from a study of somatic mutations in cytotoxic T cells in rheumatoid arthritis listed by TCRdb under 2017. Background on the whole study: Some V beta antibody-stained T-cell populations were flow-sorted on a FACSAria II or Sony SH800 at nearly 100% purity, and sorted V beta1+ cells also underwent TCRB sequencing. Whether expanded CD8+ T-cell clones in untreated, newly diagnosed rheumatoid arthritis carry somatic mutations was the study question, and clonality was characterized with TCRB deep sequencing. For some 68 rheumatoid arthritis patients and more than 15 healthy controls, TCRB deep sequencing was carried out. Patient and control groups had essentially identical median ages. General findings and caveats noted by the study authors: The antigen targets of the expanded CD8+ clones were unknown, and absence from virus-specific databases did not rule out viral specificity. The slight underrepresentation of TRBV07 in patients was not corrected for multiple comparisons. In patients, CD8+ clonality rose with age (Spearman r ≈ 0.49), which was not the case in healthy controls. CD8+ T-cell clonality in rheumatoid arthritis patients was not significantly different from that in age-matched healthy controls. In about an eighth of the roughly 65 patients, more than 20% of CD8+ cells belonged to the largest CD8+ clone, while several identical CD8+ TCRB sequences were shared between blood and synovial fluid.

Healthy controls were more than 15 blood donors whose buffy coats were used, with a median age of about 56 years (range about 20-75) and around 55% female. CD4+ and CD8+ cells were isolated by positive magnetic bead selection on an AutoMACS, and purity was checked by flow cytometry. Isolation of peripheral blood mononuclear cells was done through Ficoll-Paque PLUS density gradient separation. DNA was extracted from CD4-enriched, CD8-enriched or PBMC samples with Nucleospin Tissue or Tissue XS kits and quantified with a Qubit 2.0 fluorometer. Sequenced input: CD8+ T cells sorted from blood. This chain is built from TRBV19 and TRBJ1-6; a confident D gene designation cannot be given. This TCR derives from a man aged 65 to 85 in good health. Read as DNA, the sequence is TGTGCCACCGGACCACGGGGAGGATATTCACCCCTCCACTTT. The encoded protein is CATGPRGGYSPLHF.